This TCR beta chain was recovered during a study of T cell repertoires in ileal Crohn's disease. In the study overall: Patients had a median 7.9-year disease duration, and roughly 32% were active smokers. The M6 sample came from neoterminal ileum during colonoscopy after surgery.

Time point defined: neoterminal ileum biopsy at postoperative endoscopy, about 6 months after surgery. About this clone: The antigen remains undetermined.

The method was immunoSEQ multiplex PCR; TCRdb's version includes in-frame clones alone and lacks a portion of them. The sample carries roughly 60,000 clones, roughly nine tenths recorded once. Study findings and constraints: Compared with non-smokers, active smokers at surgery showed more clonal expansions.

The source material was ileal tissue. This TCR came from an adult with Crohn's disease.

CDR3 region: CASRSGQNVITTDTQYF. CDR3 nucleotides: TGTGCCAGCAGGTCTGGACAGAATGTTATAACAACAGATACGCAGTATTTT. This chain uses TRBV27 with TRBJ2-3; maybe TRBD1 (6 bases). V was clipped by 6 bases and J by 3 bases, with 22 bases between them. The length of the CDR3 is 17 residues. The V gene's germline CDR1 is MNHEY and CDR2 SMNVEV (reference sequence).